This TCR beta chain was found in a study of T cell repertoires in cytomegalovirus infection. This CDR3 has 13 residues. V lost 11 bases and J 2 bases, leaving 16 bases between the germline ends. The germline gives CDR1 MDHEN, CDR2 SYDVKM. A single record per CDR3 protein comes from TCRdb applying MiXCR to the reads. The sample carries roughly 500,000 distinct CDR3 sequences, around 35% recorded once. Regarding this clonotype: Its antigen is unknown.

The chain employs TRBV28 and TRBJ2-7; D gene uncertain. The source is a human donor in good health (CMV status not recorded). Some clones in this sample may be carry-over from other donors' samples. The material sequenced was cultured PBMCs, taken from culture after CMV antigen stimulation. CDR3 residues: CASRMESTYEQYF. CDR3 bases: TGTGCCTCGAGGATGGAGAGTACCTACGAGCAGTACTTC.